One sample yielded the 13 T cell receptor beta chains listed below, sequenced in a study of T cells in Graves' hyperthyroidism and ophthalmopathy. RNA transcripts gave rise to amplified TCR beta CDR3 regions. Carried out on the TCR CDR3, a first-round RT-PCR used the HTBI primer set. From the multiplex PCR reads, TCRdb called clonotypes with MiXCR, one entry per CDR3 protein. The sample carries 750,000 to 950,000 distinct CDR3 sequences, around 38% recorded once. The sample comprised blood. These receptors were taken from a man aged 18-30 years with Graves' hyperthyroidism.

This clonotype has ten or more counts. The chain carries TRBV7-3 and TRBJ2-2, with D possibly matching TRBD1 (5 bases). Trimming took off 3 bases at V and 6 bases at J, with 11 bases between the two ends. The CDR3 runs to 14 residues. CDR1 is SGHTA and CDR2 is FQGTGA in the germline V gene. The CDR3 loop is CASSLAGKAGELFF. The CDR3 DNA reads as TGTGCCAGCAGCTTGGCAGGGAAAGCCGGGGAGCTGTTTTTT.

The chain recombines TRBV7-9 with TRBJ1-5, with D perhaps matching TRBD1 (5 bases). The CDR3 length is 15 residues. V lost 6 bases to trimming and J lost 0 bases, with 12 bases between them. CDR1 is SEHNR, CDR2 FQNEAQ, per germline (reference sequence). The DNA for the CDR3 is TGTGCCAGCAGTTACCTCAGGGTTAGCAATCAGCCCCAGCATTTT. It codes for CASSYLRVSNQPQHF.

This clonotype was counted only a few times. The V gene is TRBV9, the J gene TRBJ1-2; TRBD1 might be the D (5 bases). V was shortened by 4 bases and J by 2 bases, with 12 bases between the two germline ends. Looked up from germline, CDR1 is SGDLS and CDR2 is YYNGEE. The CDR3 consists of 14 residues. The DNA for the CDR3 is TGTGCCAGCAGCACCGACTCAGGGAACTATGGCTACACCTTC. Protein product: CASSTDSGNYGYTF.

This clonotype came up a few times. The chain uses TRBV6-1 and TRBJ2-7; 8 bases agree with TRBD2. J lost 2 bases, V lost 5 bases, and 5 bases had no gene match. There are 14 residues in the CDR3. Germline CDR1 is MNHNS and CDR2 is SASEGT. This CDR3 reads CASSFLAGTYEQYF. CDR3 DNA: TGTGCCAGCAGTTTCCTAGCGGGTACCTACGAGCAGTACTTC.

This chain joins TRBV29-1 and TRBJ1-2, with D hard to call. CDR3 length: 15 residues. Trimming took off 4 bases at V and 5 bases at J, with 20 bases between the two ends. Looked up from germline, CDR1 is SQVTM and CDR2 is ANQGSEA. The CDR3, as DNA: TGCAGCGTTGCTGGGAGGGAAACCGACCTGTATGGCTACACCTTC. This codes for CSVAGRETDLYGYTF.

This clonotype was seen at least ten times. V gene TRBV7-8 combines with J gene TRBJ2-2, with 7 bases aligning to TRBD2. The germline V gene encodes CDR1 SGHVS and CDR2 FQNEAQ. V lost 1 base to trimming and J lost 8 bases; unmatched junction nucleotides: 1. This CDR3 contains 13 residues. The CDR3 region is CASSLEREGELFF. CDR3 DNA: TGTGCCAGCAGCTTAGAGCGGGAAGGGGAGCTGTTTTTT.

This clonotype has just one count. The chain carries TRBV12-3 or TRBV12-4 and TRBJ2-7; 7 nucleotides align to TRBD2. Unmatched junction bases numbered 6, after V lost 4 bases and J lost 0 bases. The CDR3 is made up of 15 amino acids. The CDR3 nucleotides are TGTGCCAGCAGTTACTCGAGGGACTACTCCTACGAGCAGTACTTC. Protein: CASSYSRDYSYEQYF.

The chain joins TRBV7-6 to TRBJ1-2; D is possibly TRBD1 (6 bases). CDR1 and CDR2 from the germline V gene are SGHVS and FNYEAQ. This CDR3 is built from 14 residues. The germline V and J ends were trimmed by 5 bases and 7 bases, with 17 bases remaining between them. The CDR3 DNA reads TGTGCCAGCAGCGTGGTGGCGGGGGCGGGTGGCTACACCTTC. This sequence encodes CASSVVAGAGGYTF. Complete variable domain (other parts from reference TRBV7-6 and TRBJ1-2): GAGVSQSPRYKVTKRGQDVALRCDPISGHVSLYWYRQALGQGPEFLTYFNYEAQQDKSGLPNDRFSAERPEGSISTLTIQRTEQRDSAMYRCASSVVAGAGGYTFGSGTRLTVV.

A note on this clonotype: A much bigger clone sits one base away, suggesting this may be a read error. Written as DNA, the CDR3 is TGTGCCAGCAGCTCCCTCCGACAGTTCCAAGAGGCCCAGTACTTC. Translated: CASSSLRQFQEAQYF. The chain combines TRBV9 with TRBJ2-5; D possibly corresponds to TRBD1 (5 bases). The CDR3 consists of 15 residues. CDR1 and CDR2 (germline): SGDLS, YYNGEE.

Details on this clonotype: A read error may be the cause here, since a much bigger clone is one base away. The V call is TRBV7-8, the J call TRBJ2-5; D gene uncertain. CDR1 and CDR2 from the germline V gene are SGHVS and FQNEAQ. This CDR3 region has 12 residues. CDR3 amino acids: CASRQSTEAQYF. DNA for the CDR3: TGTGCCAGCAGACAAAGTACAGAGGCCCAGTACTTC.

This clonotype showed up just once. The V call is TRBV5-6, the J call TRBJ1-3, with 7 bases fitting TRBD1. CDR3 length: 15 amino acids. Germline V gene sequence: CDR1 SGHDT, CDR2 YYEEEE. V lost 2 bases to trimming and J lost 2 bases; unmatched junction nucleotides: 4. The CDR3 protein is CASSLTTGAGNTIYF. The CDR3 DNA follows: TGTGCCAGCAGCTTAACCACAGGGGCTGGAAACACCATATATTTT.

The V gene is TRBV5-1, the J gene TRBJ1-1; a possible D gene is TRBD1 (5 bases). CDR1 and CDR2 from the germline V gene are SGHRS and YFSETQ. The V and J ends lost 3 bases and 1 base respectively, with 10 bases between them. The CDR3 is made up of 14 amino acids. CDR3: CASSYDGQNTEAFF. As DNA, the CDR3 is TGCGCCAGCAGCTACGACGGACAGAACACTGAAGCTTTCTTT.

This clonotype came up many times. For the CDR3, the DNA is TGTGCCAGCAGCGCAAACTACGAGCAGTACTTC. It yields the protein CASSANYEQYF. V is TRBV9 and J is TRBJ2-7; D unclear. Germline V gene lookup returns CDR1 SGDLS and CDR2 YYNGEE. This CDR3 has 11 residues. V lost 3 bases and J 3 bases, leaving 4 bases between the germline ends.